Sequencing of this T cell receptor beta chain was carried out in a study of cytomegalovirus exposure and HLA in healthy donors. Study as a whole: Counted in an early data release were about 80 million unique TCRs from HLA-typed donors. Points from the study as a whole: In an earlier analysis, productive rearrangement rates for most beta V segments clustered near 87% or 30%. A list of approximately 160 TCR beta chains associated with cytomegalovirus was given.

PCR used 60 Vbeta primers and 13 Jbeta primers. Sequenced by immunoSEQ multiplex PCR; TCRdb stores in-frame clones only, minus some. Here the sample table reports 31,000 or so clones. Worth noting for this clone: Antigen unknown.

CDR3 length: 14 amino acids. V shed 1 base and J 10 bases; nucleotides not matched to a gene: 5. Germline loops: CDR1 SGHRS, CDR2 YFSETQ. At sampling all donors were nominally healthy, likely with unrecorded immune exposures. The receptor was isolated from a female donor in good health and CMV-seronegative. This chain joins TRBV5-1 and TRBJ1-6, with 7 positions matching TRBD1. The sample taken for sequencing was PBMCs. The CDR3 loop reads CASSLTGDESPLHF. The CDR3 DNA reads TGCGCCAGCAGCTTGACAGGGGATGAATCACCCCTCCACTTT.